A single sample is the source of the 25 T cell receptor beta chains below, sequenced in a study of blood T cells in healthy people across ages. The authors ran a second PCR of about 6 to 11 cycles using a sample-barcoded 5' primer and a J-beta primer mix. TCRdb reanalysed the 5' RACE reads using MiXCR and keeps one entry per CDR3 protein. The sample yields about 930,000 distinct CDR3 sequences, approximately 32% seen once. The same sample was also studied in work on T cells of mothers and their children.

The specimen sequenced was blood. The receptors originated from a middle-aged woman in good health.

Remarks on this clonotype: With a much larger clone just one base away, this may be a read error. The V and J genes are TRBV7-3 and TRBJ2-3; 8 bases map to TRBD2. The CDR3 totals 15 residues. With 3 bases clipped from V and 1 base from J, the junction kept 3 bases outside the gene matches. Germline V CDR1 and CDR2: SGHTA, FQGTGA. CDR3 sequence reads: CASSFSGARTDTQYF. The CDR3 DNA sequence: TGTGCCAGCAGCTTTAGCGGGGCCCGCACAGATACGCAGTATTTT.

This clonotype was detected ten times or more. The chain couples TRBV20-1 to TRBJ2-5; unclear D gene. The CDR3 length is 12 residues. The germline gives CDR1 DFQATT, CDR2 SNEGSKA (reference sequence). V was trimmed by 4 bases and J by 2 bases, leaving 8 bases between them. The CDR3 sequence: CSATRTQETQYF. The DNA for the CDR3 is TGCAGTGCTACCCGCACACAAGAGACCCAGTACTTC.

This sequence joins TRBV6-5 and TRBJ1-3; D is perhaps TRBD1 (6 bases). The CDR3 loop spans 16 amino acids. Germline assignment: CDR1 MNHEY and CDR2 SVGAGI. Trimming took off 5 bases at V and 9 bases at J, with 23 bases between the two ends. CDR3: CASSNPRQGNERTIYF. CDR3 bases: TGTGCCAGCAGTAACCCACGGCAGGGGAACGAACGCACCATATATTTT.

The chain uses TRBV27 and TRBJ2-5; D perhaps matches TRBD2 (7 bases). V was cut by 2 bases and J by 11 bases, with 24 bases left in between. CDR1 is MNHEY and CDR2 is SMNVEV in the germline V gene (reference sequence). The CDR3 contains 16 residues. The CDR3 here is CASSLIIKGGAEEQYF. DNA for the CDR3: TGTGCCAGCAGTTTAATAATTAAAGGGGGGGCGGAAGAGCAGTACTTC.

This clonotype came up a few times. The chain links TRBV6-1 to TRBJ2-4, with 8 bases fitting TRBD2. V lost 8 bases, J lost 4 bases, and 10 bases stayed unmatched. There are 15 residues in the CDR3. CDR1 and CDR2 from the germline V gene are MNHNS and SASEGT. The CDR3 DNA reads as TGTGCCAGCTGGCATAGCGGGGCCGCTAAAAACATTCAGTACTTC. Translating it yields CASWHSGAAKNIQYF.

This clonotype was seen only a few times. The chain couples TRBV2 to TRBJ1-4; D may be TRBD1 (5 bases). Trimming shortened V by 4 bases and J by 5 bases, and 14 bases separated the two germline ends. The germline gives CDR1 SNHLY, CDR2 FYNNEI. The CDR3 contains 15 residues. In DNA form, the CDR3 reads TGTGCCAGCAGTGGCCAGGGAGGGAGGAATGAAAAACTGTTTTTT. The encoded protein is CASSGQGGRNEKLFF.

Concerning this clonotype: Being one base from a much bigger clone, this may be a read error. The chain carries TRBV6-6 and TRBJ2-3; a weak D match, TRBD1 (6 bases). This CDR3 has 13 amino acids. Germline V lookup: CDR1 MNHNY, CDR2 SVGAGI (reference sequence). The CDR3 bases are TGTACCAGCAGGGATACAGGGACAGATACGCAGTATTTT. Amino acid sequence: CTSRDTGTDTQYF.

In regard to this clonotype: Since no conserved phenylalanine or tryptophan closes the CDR3, a read error is the likely cause. The chain recombines TRBV7-6 with TRBJ1-5; tentative D call: TRBD1 (5 bases). Between the trimmed V and J ends, which lost 5 bases and 3 bases, there was a span of 11 bases. CDR3 length equals 14 residues. Germline CDR1 SGHVS, CDR2 FNYEAQ. This CDR3 reads CASSERGLNQPQHC. DNA for the CDR3: TGTGCCAGCAGCGAGCGGGGCCTCAATCAGCCCCAGCATTGT.

As regards this clonotype: This may come from a read error, since a much larger clone is one base off. The chain combines TRBV6-5 with TRBJ2-1; maybe TRBD2 (5 bases). Looked up from germline, CDR1 is MNHEY and CDR2 is SVGAGI. The CDR3 totals 13 residues. CDR3 sequence (DNA): TGTGCCAGCAATTACTCGGGGTCTGGTGAGCAGTTCTTC. It encodes CASNYSGSGEQFF.

This clonotype was seen a handful of times. This chain uses TRBV25-1 with TRBJ1-1; 8 positions match TRBD1. Per the germline V gene, CDR1 is MGHDK and CDR2 is SYGVNS. V shed 6 bases, J shed 8 bases, and the junction held 8 bases outside the gene matches. This CDR3 has 13 amino acids. Written as DNA, the CDR3 is TGTGCCAGCAGCGAACAGGGGGGATGGGAAGCTTTCTTT. Translation: CASSEQGGWEAFF.

J is TRBJ1-1 and V is TRBV10-3, with D perhaps matching TRBD1 (5 bases). Germline V lookup: CDR1 ENHRY, CDR2 SYGVKD. The CDR3 covers 16 residues. The V end lost 6 bases, the J end lost 0 bases, and 17 bases lay between the germline ends. As DNA, the CDR3 is TGTGCCATCAGCGGAGGGGTGGGGGGGGTGAACACTGAAGCTTTCTTT. This codes for CAISGGVGGVNTEAFF.

This clonotype turned up a few times. The V call is TRBV28, the J call TRBJ2-1; the match to TRBD1 covers 10 bases. J lost 7 bases, V lost 6 bases, and 9 bases had no gene match. This CDR3 comprises 15 residues. The germline V gene has CDR1 MDHEN and CDR2 SYDVKM. The CDR3 loop reads CASSTPGQGINEQFF. As DNA, the CDR3 is TGTGCCAGCAGCACCCCGGGACAGGGGATAAATGAGCAGTTCTTC.

The J gene is TRBJ2-2, the V gene TRBV2, with 8 bases lining up with TRBD1. V dropped 0 bases and J dropped 1; count of bases not matched to a gene: 10. The V gene's germline CDR1 is SNHLY and CDR2 FYNNEI. CDR3 length: 19 amino acids. CDR3 nucleotides: TGTGCCAGCAGTGAAGCCCCAGGGGGCCCGAGAGGGAACACCGGGGAGCTGTTTTTT. Protein product: CASSEAPGGPRGNTGELFF.

The chain carries TRBV5-5 and TRBJ2-2, with unresolved D. CDR1 and CDR2 (germline): SGHKS, YYEKEE (reference sequence). The length of the CDR3 is 14 residues. Trimming left V 0 bases short and J 4 bases short, with 7 bases between. The CDR3 region has the DNA TGTGCCAGCAGCTTGGCGCTTCTCACCGGGGAGCTGTTTTTT. Translating gives CASSLALLTGELFF.

The V gene is TRBV6-2 or TRBV6-3, the J gene TRBJ2-5, with 7 bases identical to TRBD1. The CDR3 extends over 13 amino acids. Trimming took 10 bases from V and 2 from J; bases not matched to a gene: 7. Germline-derived CDR1 and CDR2 are MNHEY and SVGEGT. CDR3 sequence: CATLPGQQETQYF. The DNA of the CDR3 is TGTGCCACTTTACCGGGACAGCAAGAGACCCAGTACTTC.

The chain couples TRBV27 to TRBJ2-5, with 9 bases lining up with TRBD2. The V and J ends lost 4 bases and 11 bases, in that order; junction bases with no gene match: 11. Looked up from germline, CDR1 is MNHEY and CDR2 is SMNVEV (reference sequence). There are 14 residues in the CDR3. CDR3 sequence (DNA): TGTGCCAGCAGTTATGCGGGGGGGCCCGTCGGGCAGTACTTC. This translates into CASSYAGGPVGQYF.

The chain uses TRBV4-3 and TRBJ2-5; D unresolved. This CDR3 contains 13 residues. Germline CDR1 LGHNA, CDR2 YSLEER. Trimming cost V 0 bases and J 5 bases, with 7 bases left between them. The DNA for the CDR3 is TGCGCCAGCAGCCAAGATGGGTGGGAGACCCAGTACTTC. Protein product: CASSQDGWETQYF.

In nucleotides, the CDR3 is TGTGCCAGCAGTGCCAGGGCGAACACTGAAGCTTTCTTT. Amino acid sequence: CASSARANTEAFF. The chain combines TRBV25-1 with TRBJ1-1; D perhaps matches TRBD1 (5 bases). From germline, CDR1 is MGHDK and CDR2 SYGVNS. The ends were cut back, 4 bases at V and 1 base at J, with 7 bases in the middle. This CDR3 contains 13 residues.

This clonotype was observed many times. This rearrangement joins TRBV9 to TRBJ2-6, with D perhaps TRBD1 or TRBD2 (5 bases each). The CDR3 extends over 17 amino acids. With 0 bases removed from V and 4 bases from J, the gap between germline ends came to 14 bases. Germline-derived CDR1 and CDR2 are SGDLS and YYNGEE. The DNA of the CDR3 is TGTGCCAGCAGCGTAGTCGATCTGGGACCCGGGGCCAACGTCCTGACTTTC. Protein: CASSVVDLGPGANVLTF.

Remarks on this clonotype: Being one base from a much bigger clone, this may be a read error. V usage is TRBV20-1 and J usage is TRBJ2-7; 11 nucleotides align to TRBD2. The CDR3 contains 15 residues. Looked up from germline, CDR1 is DFQATT and CDR2 is SNEGSKA (reference sequence). The ends lost 5 bases at V and 3 bases at J; junction bases unmatched: 9. Here the CDR3 DNA reads TGCAGTGCTCCCCGGGCTAGCGGGGGGTACTACGAGCAGTACTTC. It is translated as CSAPRASGGYYEQYF.

In its sample, this clonotype was seen a few times. V usage is TRBV5-1 and J usage is TRBJ2-3, with D perhaps TRBD2 (5 bases). Germline V lookup: CDR1 SGHRS, CDR2 YFSETQ. V was pared by 0 bases and J by 4 bases, with 9 bases between. CDR3 length: 14 amino acids. The CDR3 region is CASSLETTSDTQYF. The CDR3 region has the DNA TGCGCCAGCAGCTTGGAGACTACATCAGATACGCAGTATTTT. Supplemented by reference TRBV5-1 and TRBJ2-3, the full variable domain reads KAGVTQTPRYLIKTRGQQVTLSCSPISGHRSVSWYQQTPGQGLQFLFEYFSETQRNKGNFPGRFSGRQFSNSRSEMNVSTLELGDSALYLCASSLETTSDTQYFGPGTRLTVL.

This clonotype was seen only a few times. The CDR3, as DNA: TGTGCCACCAGTGATCCCGGGAGAGCGGGGGGGACAGATACGCAGTATTTT. This translates into CATSDPGRAGGTDTQYF. V usage is TRBV24-1 and J usage is TRBJ2-3; 10 nucleotides agree with TRBD2. J gave up 3 bases and V 3 bases, and 8 bases lay outside the gene matches. The germline V gene has CDR1 KGHDR and CDR2 SFDVKD. The CDR3 totals 17 residues.

This clonotype has more than one count but fewer than ten. This rearrangement joins TRBV7-2 to TRBJ2-7, with 10 bases identical to TRBD1. Trimming at V came to 5 bases and at J to 0 bases, leaving 7 bases not matched to a gene. Looked up from germline, CDR1 is SGHTA and CDR2 is FQGNSA. The CDR3 sequence is 16 residues long. CDR3 sequence (DNA): TGTGCCAGCAGCAAAACCGGGACAGGGGTCTCCTACGAGCAGTACTTC. Its translation is CASSKTGTGVSYEQYF.

In its sample, this clonotype was seen a few times. The chain carries TRBV27 and TRBJ2-7, with D perhaps TRBD1 (6 bases). The CDR3 runs 15 residues. V was cut by 4 bases and J by 0 bases, with 13 bases left in between. Germline V lookup: CDR1 MNHEY, CDR2 SMNVEV (reference sequence). The CDR3 sequence: CASSSPGQSSYEQYF. The CDR3 DNA is TGTGCCAGCAGTTCCCCAGGACAGAGCTCCTACGAGCAGTACTTC.

This sequence joins TRBV9 and TRBJ2-7; the D is unclear. Trimming took 2 bases from V and 1 from J, leaving 10 bases between them. This CDR3 spans 14 amino acids. Germline lookup yields CDR1 SGDLS and CDR2 YYNGEE. CDR3: CASSVGSRSYEQYF. The DNA for the CDR3 is TGTGCCAGCAGCGTCGGGTCCAGGTCCTACGAGCAGTACTTC.